Listed below are T cell receptor beta chains from one sample, sequenced in a study of OX40 agonist ivuxolimab in advanced cancers. Measured with immunoSEQ multiplex PCR; TCRdb has only the in-frame clones, and not every one. The sample has about 63,000 clones; more than 60% are singletons. This specimen consisted of CD4+ or CD8+ T cells sorted from blood, obtained in a trial of the OX40 agonist ivuxolimab. All receptors derive from an adult with an advanced solid tumor such as melanoma, head and neck, liver or kidney cancer. Both conserved end residues are part of each CDR3. The D gene is left open where the match is weak. A row's size may be missing; if present it is once, few, many or a size class.

TRBJ2-7,-,TRBV19,14,-,CASSIGADSYEQYF,TGTGCCAGTAGTATTGGGGCGGATTCCTACGAGCAGTACTTC
TRBJ2-7,-,TRBV7-9,13,-,CASTRDLKNEQYF,TGTGCCAGCACCAGGGACCTTAAAAACGAGCAGTACTTC
TRBJ2-5,-,TRBV5-1,13,-,CASSLTILATQYF,TGCGCCAGCAGCTTAACAATTTTAGCGACCCAGTACTTC
TRBJ2-7,-,TRBV7-2,15,TRBD1,CASSLAGTGELKQYF,TGTGCCAGCAGCTTAGCCGGGACAGGGGAATTGAAGCAGTACTTC
TRBJ1-2,-,TRBV6-1,14,-,CASRRKRGANGYTF,TGTGCCAGCAGGAGAAAGCGGGGGGCGAATGGCTACACCTTC
TRBJ2-4,-,TRBV19,19,TRBD2,CASSIATGGLAGAKNIQYF,TGTGCCAGTAGTATAGCCACAGGGGGACTAGCGGGAGCCAAAAACATTCAGTACTTC
TRBJ2-6,-,TRBV2,14,-,CASSAGAGANVLTF,TGTGCCAGCAGTGCGGGGGCTGGGGCCAACGTCCTGACTTTC
TRBJ2-3,-,TRBV19,16,TRBD1,CASSIEAGGLSDTQYF,TGTGCCAGTAGTATAGAGGCAGGGGGCCTCTCAGATACGCAGTATTTT
TRBJ2-1,once,TRBV5-6,13,-,CASSRDLRSEQFF,TGTGCCAGCAGCAGGGACCTAAGGAGTGAGCAGTTCTTC
TRBJ1-1,-,TRBV19,15,-,CASWDGGQRNTEAFF,TGTGCCAGTTGGGATGGCGGGCAAAGGAACACTGAAGCTTTCTTT
TRBJ1-5,-,TRBV19,14,-,CASGSTYSNQPQHF,TGTGCCAGTGGATCAACCTATAGCAATCAGCCCCAGCATTTT
TRBJ2-2,few,TRBV11-2,16,TRBD1,CASSSPGTGWAGELFF,TGTGCCAGCAGTTCACCCGGGACAGGGTGGGCCGGGGAGCTGTTTTTT
TRBJ2-5,-,TRBV5-1,15,-,CASSFTGIRQETQYF,TGCGCCAGCAGCTTCACAGGGATCCGCCAAGAGACCCAGTACTTC
TRBJ2-3,-,TRBV5-5,12,-,CASNGGSDTQYF,TGTGCCAGCAATGGAGGGTCGGATACGCAGTATTTT
TRBJ1-1,-,TRBV30,13,-,CAWTLGAVEEAFF,TGTGCCTGGACCTTAGGGGCCGTAGAGGAAGCTTTCTTT
TRBJ2-4,-,TRBV7-2,14,-,CASSLVSHEDIQYF,TGTGCCAGCAGCTTAGTCTCCCACGAAGACATTCAGTACTTC
TRBJ1-4,-,TRBV9,18,-,CASSVGRQGMWTNEKLFF,TGTGCCAGCAGCGTAGGCCGCCAGGGGATGTGGACTAATGAAAAACTGTTTTTT
TRBJ2-7,few,TRBV28,15,-,CASSLVPGAVNEQYF,TGTGCCAGCAGTCTCGTTCCGGGGGCGGTTAACGAGCAGTACTTC
TRBJ2-7,-,TRBV11-2,15,TRBD1,CASSFGQGDLYEQYF,TGTGCCAGCAGCTTCGGACAGGGAGATTTGTACGAGCAGTACTTC
TRBJ2-5,-,TRBV5-8,14,-,CASSFGAAQETQYF,TGTGCCAGCAGCTTCGGCGCGGCCCAAGAGACCCAGTACTTC
TRBJ2-3,-,TRBV6-5,16,-,CASSYSGYYSTDTQYF,TGTGCCAGCAGTTACTCCGGCTACTATTCCACAGATACGCAGTATTTT
TRBJ2-7,-,TRBV9,14,-,CASSVGQAAYEQYF,TGTGCCAGCAGCGTAGGGCAGGCCGCCTACGAGCAGTACTTC
TRBJ2-3,-,TRBV2,14,TRBD2,CASLAGGPTDTQYF,TGTGCCAGCCTAGCGGGGGGGCCAACAGATACGCAGTATTTT
TRBJ2-3,-,TRBV28,14,-,CASSSPRDVNTQYF,TGTGCCAGCAGTTCTCCCCGAGACGTAAATACGCAGTATTTT
TRBJ2-7,-,TRBV4-2,13,TRBD2,CASSPGGGYEQYF,TGTGCCAGCAGCCCCGGGGGGGGGTACGAGCAGTACTTC
TRBJ2-7,-,TRBV5-5,15,TRBD2,CASSFLTSGRYEQYF,TGTGCCAGCAGCTTCCTGACTAGCGGGAGGTACGAGCAGTACTTC
TRBJ2-2,-,TRBV7-3,15,-,CASSLGLVGDGELFF,TGTGCCAGCAGCTTAGGCCTAGTCGGCGACGGGGAGCTGTTTTTT
TRBJ1-6,once,TRBV5-1,16,-,CASSLGPGGGVSPLHF,TGCGCCAGCAGCCTCGGGCCCGGAGGTGGTGTTTCACCCCTCCACTTT
TRBJ2-3,-,TRBV4-1,15,TRBD1,CASSQTGAVDDTQYF,TGCGCCAGCAGCCAGACAGGGGCGGTTGACGATACGCAGTATTTT
TRBJ2-5,-,TRBV7-7,15,TRBD1,CASSLVTGLGETQYF,TGTGCTAGCAGCTTAGTGACAGGGCTTGGAGAGACCCAGTACTTC
TRBJ2-7,-,TRBV5-1,14,-,CASSLERASYEQYF,TGCGCCAGCAGCTTGGAAAGGGCCTCCTACGAGCAGTACTTC
TRBJ1-2,few,TRBV7-9,16,TRBD1,CASSPGGDTGARGYTF,TGTGCCAGCAGCCCAGGGGGGGACACCGGCGCACGGGGCTACACCTTC
TRBJ2-3,-,TRBV18,15,-,CASSRAGGETDTQYF,TGTGCCAGCTCACGGGCCGGCGGGGAAACAGATACGCAGTATTTT
TRBJ2-7,-,TRBV25-1,14,TRBD1,CASSELDRDYEQYF,TGTGCCAGCAGTGAACTAGACAGGGACTACGAGCAGTACTTC
TRBJ1-2,-,TRBV18,17,TRBD1,CASSPYYRGTGGDGYTF,TGTGCCAGCTCACCGTATTACCGAGGGACAGGGGGCGATGGCTACACCTTC
TRBJ1-5,-,TRBV29-1,13,TRBD1,CSVETGWDQPQHF,TGCAGCGTTGAGACAGGGTGGGATCAGCCCCAGCATTTT
TRBJ1-2,-,TRBV2,12,-,CASSERGYGYTF,TGTGCCAGCAGTGAAAGGGGCTATGGCTACACCTTC